This T cell receptor (beta chain) emerged from a study of blood T cell repertoires in COVID-19. Clinical histories supplied by participants themselves formed the basis of cohort assignment. Clones were sequenced by immunoSEQ multiplex PCR, and TCRdb holds only the in-frame ones, with some missing. Among about 200,000 clones, approximately 86% were seen once, and the ten largest hold 2% to 2.5%. This clone was recorded once. CDR1 and CDR2 from the germline V gene are LGHDT and YNNKEL (reference sequence). The CDR3 is 15 amino acids. Trimming at V came to 2 bases and at J to 7 bases, leaving 6 bases not matched to a gene.

The TCR originated in a woman aged 25 to 39 who had recovered from COVID-19. Sequenced: PBMCs or T cells enriched from blood (not recorded which). The chain couples TRBV3-1 (or the pseudogene TRBV3-2) to TRBJ1-2; 11 nucleotides agree with TRBD1. The CDR3 DNA reads as TGTGCCAGCAGCCAACCCGGACAGGGGGCCTTTGGCTACACCTTC. Amino acids: CASSQPGQGAFGYTF.